These 12 T cell receptor beta chains share one sample of origin, sequenced in a study of T cell responses to AZD1222 COVID-19 vaccine. Only in-frame clones appear in the TCRdb table, and some are missing; sequencing was by immunoSEQ multiplex PCR. The data hold 95,000 to 150,000 clones, with around 93% observed a single time. The specimen comprised peripheral blood, sampled on day 0 of AZD1222 vaccination. The receptors originated from an adult in good health.

This clone was detected once. The V call is TRBV7-9, the J call TRBJ1-5; tentatively, D is TRBD1 (6 bases). Germline lookup yields CDR1 SEHNR and CDR2 FQNEAQ (reference sequence). V lost 1 base and J lost 2, with 9 bases in between. The CDR3 loop spans 15 amino acids. The CDR3 sequence: CASSLDGGGNQPQHF. The CDR3 DNA follows: TGTGCCAGCAGCTTAGACGGGGGCGGCAATCAGCCCCAGCATTTT.

This clone was detected only once. This chain joins TRBV5-4 and TRBJ1-1; no clear D. The CDR3 has 13 amino acids. Per the germline V gene, CDR1 is SGHNT and CDR2 is YYREEE (reference sequence). The V and J ends lost 0 bases and 11 bases respectively, with 14 bases between them. CDR3 region: CASSLEPGPRAFF. DNA for the CDR3: TGTGCCAGCAGCTTGGAACCGGGCCCGAGGGCTTTCTTT.

This clone was counted a few times. The chain joins TRBV14 to TRBJ1-2; D unresolved. The germline CDR1 and CDR2 sequences are SGHDN and FVKESK. The CDR3 sequence is 15 residues long. Trimming removed 4 bases at V and 6 bases at J, with 18 bases between. CDR3 in amino acids: CASSPTDGWANGYTF. CDR3 in DNA: TGTGCCAGCAGCCCTACTGACGGGTGGGCCAATGGCTACACCTTC.

The chain employs TRBV19 and TRBJ1-1; weak D call: TRBD1 (5 bases). Germline V gene data show CDR1 as LNHDA and CDR2 as SQIVND (reference sequence). The CDR3 has 13 residues. V lost 5 bases and J lost 2, with 9 bases in between. CDR3 residues: CASSWGRNTEAFF. The CDR3 DNA follows: TGTGCCAGTAGTTGGGGCAGAAACACTGAAGCTTTCTTT.

This clone was detected only once. V gene TRBV20-1 combines with J gene TRBJ1-2; D might be TRBD1 (6 bases). The ends were cut back, 3 bases at V and 4 bases at J, with 15 bases in the middle. CDR1 and CDR2 (germline): DFQATT, SNEGSKA (reference sequence). This CDR3 has 14 amino acids. The CDR3 nucleotides read TGCAGTGCTAGTCACCTCCCAGGGGCCTATGGCTACACCTTC. This translates into CSASHLPGAYGYTF.

The sample holds one count of this clone. The chain recombines TRBV6-6 with TRBJ1-2; D possibly corresponds to TRBD1 (6 bases). The germline V gene has CDR1 MNHNY and CDR2 SVGAGI (reference sequence). CDR3 length: 16 residues. Trimming cost V 4 bases and J 7 bases, with 22 bases left between them. The CDR3: CASSSDPLGGASGYTF. The CDR3 bases are TGTGCCAGCAGTTCGGACCCCCTAGGGGGGGCCAGTGGCTACACCTTC.

CDR3 DNA: TGCGCCAGCAGCCAATTTGGGGTGGGGGAAAAACTGTTTTTT. Protein product: CASSQFGVGEKLFF. J is TRBJ1-4 and V is TRBV4-1; D unresolved. Germline CDR1 and CDR2: MGHRA and YSYEKL. V was trimmed by 2 bases and J by 8 bases, leaving 12 bases between them. The CDR3 length is 14 residues.

The chain combines TRBV28 with TRBJ1-6; TRBD1 matches 11 bases. The junction had 3 bases not matched to a gene; V was cut back by 7 bases and J by 1 base. The CDR3 runs 16 residues. Germline-derived CDR1 and CDR2 are MDHEN and SYDVKM. CDR3 residues: CASKGTGGSYNSPLHF. The CDR3 DNA sequence: TGTGCCAGCAAGGGGACAGGGGGGTCCTATAATTCACCCCTCCACTTT.

The genes are TRBV19 and TRBJ2-7; maybe TRBD1 (5 bases). The CDR3 length is 14 residues. Trimming stripped 5 bases from V and 6 bases from J, with 17 bases between. In germline, CDR1 is LNHDA, CDR2 SQIVND (reference sequence). The CDR3 reads CASSPQAARGEQYF. CDR3 sequence (DNA): TGTGCCAGTAGTCCCCAGGCAGCAAGGGGCGAGCAGTACTTC.

This chain links TRBV21-1 with TRBJ2-6; the table names TRBD1, a call not compared with the DNA. TRBV21-1 is given as a pseudogene. The CDR3 is made up of 22 amino acids. The CDR3 is CASSKSHRGQLPLCSGANVLTF. DNA for the CDR3: TGTGCCAGCAGCAAATCTCATAGGGGGCAGTTACCCCTTTGCTCTGGGGCCAACGTCCTGACTTTC.

This chain connects TRBV27 to TRBJ2-7, with 9 bases identical to TRBD1. The germline V gene encodes CDR1 MNHEY and CDR2 SMNVEV (reference sequence). The CDR3 covers 15 residues. V shed 7 bases, J shed 4 bases, and the junction held 11 bases outside the gene matches. The CDR3 spells CASTGQGPFGYEQYF. CDR3 coding DNA: TGTGCCAGCACCGGACAGGGGCCATTCGGATACGAGCAGTACTTC.

This chain connects TRBV28 to TRBJ1-2; TRBD1 agrees at 10 bases. V lost 11 bases, J lost 0 bases, and 9 bases stayed unmatched. Germline-derived CDR1 and CDR2 are MDHEN and SYDVKM. The CDR3 contains 15 residues. CDR3 residues: CAARQGALPNYGYTF. In nucleotides, the CDR3 is TGTGCCGCTCGACAGGGGGCTCTACCTAACTATGGCTACACCTTC.